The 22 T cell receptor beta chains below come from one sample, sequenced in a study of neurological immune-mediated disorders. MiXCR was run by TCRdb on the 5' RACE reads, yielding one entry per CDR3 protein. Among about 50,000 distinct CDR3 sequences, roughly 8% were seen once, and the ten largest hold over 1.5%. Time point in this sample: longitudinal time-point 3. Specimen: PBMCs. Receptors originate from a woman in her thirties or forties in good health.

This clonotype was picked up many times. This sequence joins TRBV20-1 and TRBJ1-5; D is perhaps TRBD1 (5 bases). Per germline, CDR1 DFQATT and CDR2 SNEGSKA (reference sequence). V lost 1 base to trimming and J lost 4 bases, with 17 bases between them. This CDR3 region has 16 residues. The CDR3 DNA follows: TGCAGTGCTAGAGTCCCAACTGAATGGGGGAATCAGCCCCAGCATTTT. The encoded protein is CSARVPTEWGNQPQHF.

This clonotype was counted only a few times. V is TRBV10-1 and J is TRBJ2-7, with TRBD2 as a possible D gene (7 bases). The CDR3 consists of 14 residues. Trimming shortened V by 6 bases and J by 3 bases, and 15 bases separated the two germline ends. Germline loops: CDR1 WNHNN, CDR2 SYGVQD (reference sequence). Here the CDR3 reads CASSAGASLYEQYF. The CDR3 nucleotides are TGCGCCAGCAGCGCGGGGGCCTCCCTCTACGAGCAGTACTTC.

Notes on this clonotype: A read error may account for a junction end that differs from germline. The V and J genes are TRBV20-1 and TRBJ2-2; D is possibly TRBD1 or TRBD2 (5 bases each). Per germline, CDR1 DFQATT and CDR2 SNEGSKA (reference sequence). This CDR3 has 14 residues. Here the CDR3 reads CSARASRRPGDLFF. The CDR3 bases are TGCAGTGCTAGAGCTAGTCGAAGGCCCGGGGACCTGTTTTTT.

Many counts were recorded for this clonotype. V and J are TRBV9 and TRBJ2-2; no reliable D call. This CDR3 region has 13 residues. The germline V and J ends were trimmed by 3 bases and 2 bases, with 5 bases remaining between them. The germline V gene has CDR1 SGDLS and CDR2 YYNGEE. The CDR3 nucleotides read TGTGCCAGCAGCGAGGCCAACACCGGGGAGCTGTTTTTT. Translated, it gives CASSEANTGELFF.

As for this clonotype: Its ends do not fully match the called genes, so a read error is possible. The CDR3 spells CSSSSWGGTGKEDGYTF. The CDR3 DNA follows: TGTTCCAGCAGTTCATGGGGGGGGACAGGGAAAGAGGATGGCTACACCTTC. The V gene is TRBV9, the J gene TRBJ1-2; 9 nucleotides align to TRBD1. Germline V gives CDR1 SGDLS, CDR2 YYNGEE. The CDR3 is made up of 17 amino acids.

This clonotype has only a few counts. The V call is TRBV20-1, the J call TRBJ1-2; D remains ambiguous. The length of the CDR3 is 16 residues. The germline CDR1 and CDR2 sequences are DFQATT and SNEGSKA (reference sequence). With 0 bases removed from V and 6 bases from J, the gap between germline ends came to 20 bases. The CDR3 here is CSARDPSRRLGDGYTF. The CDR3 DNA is TGCAGTGCTAGAGATCCCTCGAGGCGCCTCGGGGATGGCTACACCTTC.

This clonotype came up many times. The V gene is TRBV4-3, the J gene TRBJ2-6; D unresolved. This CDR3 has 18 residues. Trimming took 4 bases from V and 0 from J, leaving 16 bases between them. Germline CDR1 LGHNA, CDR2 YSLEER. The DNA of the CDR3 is TGCGCCAGCAGCCCATCCCTAATATGGGGCTCTGGGGCCAACGTCCTGACTTTC. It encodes CASSPSLIWGSGANVLTF.

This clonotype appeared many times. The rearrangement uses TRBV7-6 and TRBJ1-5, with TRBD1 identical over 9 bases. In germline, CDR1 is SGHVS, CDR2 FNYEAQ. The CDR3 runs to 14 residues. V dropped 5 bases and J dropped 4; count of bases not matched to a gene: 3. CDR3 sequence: CASSTGTGNQPQHF. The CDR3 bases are TGTGCCAGCAGCACCGGGACAGGGAATCAGCCCCAGCATTTT.

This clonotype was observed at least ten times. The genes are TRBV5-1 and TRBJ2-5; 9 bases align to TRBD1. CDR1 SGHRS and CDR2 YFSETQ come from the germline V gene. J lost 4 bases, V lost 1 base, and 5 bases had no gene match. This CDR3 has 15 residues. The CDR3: CASSLLGQGGETQYF. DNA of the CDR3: TGCGCCAGCAGCTTGCTGGGACAGGGAGGAGAGACCCAGTACTTC.

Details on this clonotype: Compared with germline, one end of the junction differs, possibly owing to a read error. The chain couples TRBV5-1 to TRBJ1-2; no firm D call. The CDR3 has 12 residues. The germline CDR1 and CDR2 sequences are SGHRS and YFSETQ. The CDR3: CANSSTSYGYTF. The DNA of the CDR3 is TGCGCCAACAGCTCCACCAGTTATGGCTACACCTTC.

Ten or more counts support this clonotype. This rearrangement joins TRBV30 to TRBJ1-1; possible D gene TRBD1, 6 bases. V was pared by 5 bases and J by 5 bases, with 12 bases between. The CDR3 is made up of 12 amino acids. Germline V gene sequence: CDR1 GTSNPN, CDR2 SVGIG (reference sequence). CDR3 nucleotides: TGTGCCTGGTCCGGGGGCTATACTGAAGCTTTCTTT. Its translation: CAWSGGYTEAFF.

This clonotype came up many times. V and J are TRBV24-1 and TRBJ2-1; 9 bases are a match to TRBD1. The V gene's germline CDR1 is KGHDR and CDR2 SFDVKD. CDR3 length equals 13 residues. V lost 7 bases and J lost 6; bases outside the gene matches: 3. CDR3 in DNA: TGTGCCACCAGACAGGGGGCCGGCAATGAGCAGTTCTTC. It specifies CATRQGAGNEQFF.

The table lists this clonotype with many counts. The CDR3 bases are TGTGCCAGCAGCTTACAAACGAACACCGGGGAGCTGTTTTTT. Protein product: CASSLQTNTGELFF. The chain has TRBV7-3 and TRBJ2-2; D is undetermined. CDR1 and CDR2 (germline): SGHTA, FQGTGA. Trimming stripped 2 bases from V and 0 bases from J, with 4 bases between. CDR3 length: 14 residues.

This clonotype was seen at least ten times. The CDR3 loop reads CASIPPSGGAGTGELFF. In DNA, the CDR3 is TGTGCCAGCATCCCGCCTAGCGGGGGGGCGGGCACCGGGGAGCTGTTTTTT. This chain joins TRBV2 and TRBJ2-2; TRBD2 aligns across 12 bases. Germline CDR1 reads SNHLY; CDR2 reads FYNNEI. J gave up 4 bases and V 7 bases, and 10 bases lay outside the gene matches. The length of the CDR3 is 17 residues.

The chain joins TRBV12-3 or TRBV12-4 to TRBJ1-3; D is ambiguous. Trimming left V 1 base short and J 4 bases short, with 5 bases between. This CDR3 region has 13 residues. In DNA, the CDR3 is TGTGCCAGCAGTTTAGTCCGAGGAAACACCATATATTTT. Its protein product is CASSLVRGNTIYF.

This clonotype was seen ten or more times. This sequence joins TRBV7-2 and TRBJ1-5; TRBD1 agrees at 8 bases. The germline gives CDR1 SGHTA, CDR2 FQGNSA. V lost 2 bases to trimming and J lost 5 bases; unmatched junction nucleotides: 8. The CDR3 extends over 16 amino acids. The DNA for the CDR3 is TGTGCCAGCAGCTTACAGGGGGCCCTTGGGGATCAGCCCCAGCATTTT. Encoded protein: CASSLQGALGDQPQHF.

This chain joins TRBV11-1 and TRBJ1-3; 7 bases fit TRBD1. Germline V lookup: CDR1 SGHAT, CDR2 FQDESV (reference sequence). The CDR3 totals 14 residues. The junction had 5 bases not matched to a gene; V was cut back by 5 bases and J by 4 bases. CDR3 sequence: CASSDRAAGNTIYF. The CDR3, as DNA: TGTGCCAGCAGCGACAGGGCCGCAGGAAACACCATATATTTT.

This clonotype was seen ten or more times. CDR3 DNA: TGTGCCAGCAGACAGGTGGGCCGGCAAAAACTGTTTTTT. It translates to CASRQVGRQKLFF. The chain recombines TRBV12-3 or TRBV12-4 with TRBJ1-4; D is perhaps TRBD1 (5 bases). Trimming pared 6 bases from V and 9 bases from J, leaving 14 bases between. The CDR3 contains 13 residues.

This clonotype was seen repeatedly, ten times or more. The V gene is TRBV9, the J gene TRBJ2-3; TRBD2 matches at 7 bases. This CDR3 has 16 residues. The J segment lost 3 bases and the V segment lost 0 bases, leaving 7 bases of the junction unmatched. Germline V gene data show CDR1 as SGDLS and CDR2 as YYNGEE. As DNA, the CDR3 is TGTGCCAGCAGCGTAGAGGGCGGGAGCGGTACAGATACGCAGTATTTT. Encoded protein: CASSVEGGSGTDTQYF. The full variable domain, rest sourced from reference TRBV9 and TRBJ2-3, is DSGVTQTPKHLITATGQRVTLRCSPRSGDLSVYWYQQSLDQGLQFLIQYYNGEERAKGNILERFSAQQFPDLHSELNLSSLELGDSALYFCASSVEGGSGTDTQYFGPGTRLTVL.

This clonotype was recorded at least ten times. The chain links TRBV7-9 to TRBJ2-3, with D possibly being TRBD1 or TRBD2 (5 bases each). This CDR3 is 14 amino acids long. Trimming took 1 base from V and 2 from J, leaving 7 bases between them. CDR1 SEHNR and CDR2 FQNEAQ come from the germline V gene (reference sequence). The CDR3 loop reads CASSLVGDTDTQYF. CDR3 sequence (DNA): TGTGCCAGCAGCTTAGTGGGGGACACAGATACGCAGTATTTT.

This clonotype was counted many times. The CDR3 DNA reads TGTGCCATCAGTCCAGGGGGGGGGGATAATTCACCCCTCCACTTT. It is translated as CAISPGGGDNSPLHF. The chain joins TRBV10-3 to TRBJ1-6; 7 nucleotides agree with TRBD1. This CDR3 comprises 15 residues. J gave up 5 bases and V 5 bases, and 6 bases lay outside the gene matches. Germline V CDR1 and CDR2: ENHRY, SYGVKD.

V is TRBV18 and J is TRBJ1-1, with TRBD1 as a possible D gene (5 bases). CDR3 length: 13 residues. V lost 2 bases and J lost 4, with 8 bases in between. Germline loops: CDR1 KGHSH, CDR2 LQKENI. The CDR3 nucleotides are TGTGCCAGCTCACCAGTTGGGGGCACTGAAGCTTTCTTT. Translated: CASSPVGGTEAFF.